The rows below give T cell receptor beta chains drawn from one sample of a study of OX40 agonist ivuxolimab in advanced cancers. This table comes from immunoSEQ multiplex PCR, and its TCRdb copy is limited to in-frame clones, with some not included. Of around 67,000 clones listed, 70% to 90% were seen once; the top ten hold approximately 1.3%. The sample in question was CD4+ or CD8+ T cells sorted from blood, obtained in a trial of the OX40 agonist ivuxolimab. These receptors came from an adult with an advanced solid tumor such as melanoma, head and neck, liver or kidney cancer. CDR3s include the opening cysteine and the closing phenylalanine or tryptophan. Each record gives: J gene, V gene, D gene, CDR3 protein. The D gene is left open where the match is weak.

TRBJ2-3 | TRBV9 | TRBD2 | CASSVEGLATDTQYF
TRBJ2-7 | TRBV10-1 | TRBD1 | CASSGTGREQYF
TRBJ2-4 | TRBV23-1 | NA | CASRRRAGGNIQYF
TRBJ2-7 | TRBV2 | NA | CASTRVSSYEQYF
TRBJ2-1 | TRBV7-9 | NA | CASSFFNEQFF
TRBJ1-5 | TRBV18 | TRBD1 | CASSPGATGDKAQHF
TRBJ2-2 | TRBV11-3 | NA | CASSSRTGELFF
TRBJ2-3 | TRBV30 | NA | CAWGRIRTDTQYF
TRBJ2-3 | TRBV9 | TRBD2 | CASSFSGGGPDTQYF
TRBJ2-2 | TRBV2 | TRBD1 | CASSGDRGRRELFF
TRBJ2-5 | TRBV15 | TRBD2 | CATSRVPSGVQETQYF
TRBJ1-4 | TRBV2 | NA | CASRGSGTRRGERTEKLFF
TRBJ2-1 | TRBV6-5 | NA | CASSYALANYNEQFF
TRBJ2-5 | TRBV11-3 | TRBD2 | CASSQGLAGGVETQYF
TRBJ2-1 | TRBV27 | TRBD2 | CASSFQLAGNEQFF
TRBJ2-5 | TRBV7-2 | TRBD1 | CASSSGTGKTQYF
TRBJ1-2 | TRBV28 | NA | CASSFTDNNYGYTF
TRBJ2-2 | TRBV28 | NA | CASSYPQGRGTGELFF
TRBJ1-3 | TRBV5-1 | NA | CASSRESDTFSGNTIYF
TRBJ1-4 | TRBV5-6 | NA | CASSLGGGEKLFF
TRBJ2-5 | TRBV11-3 | TRBD2 | CASSLRGVASETQYF
TRBJ2-2 | TRBV28 | TRBD2 | CASSLYWTRGNTGELFF
TRBJ1-2 | TRBV6-5 | NA | CASSSRSHGYTF
TRBJ1-6 | TRBV7-2 | NA | CASSLAPHDSLLHF
TRBJ1-2 | TRBV19 | TRBD1 | CASSPRDREAYGYTF
TRBJ2-4 | TRBV7-2 | NA | CASRSPAKNIQYF
TRBJ2-5 | TRBV7-2 | NA | CASSLGGVETQYF
TRBJ2-3 | TRBV13 | TRBD2 | CASRELGLAGGTDTQYF
TRBJ1-1 | TRBV9 | NA | CASSLARVNTEAFF
TRBJ2-5 | TRBV9 | TRBD2 | CASSVAGLAGGETQYF
TRBJ1-5 | TRBV30 | TRBD1 | CAWSGQGNQPQHF
TRBJ1-2 | TRBV5-5 | NA | CASSPPPGSNYGYTF
TRBJ1-4 | TRBV7-8 | NA | CASSLDTVRATNEKLFF
TRBJ1-2 | TRBV5-1 | TRBD1 | CASSLWTGDHGYTF
TRBJ1-5 | TRBV2 | NA | CASTHEPPEPQHF
TRBJ1-5 | TRBV19 | NA | CASSTSGTANQPQHF
TRBJ2-1 | TRBV30 | TRBD2 | CAWSSPSAGARNEQFF
TRBJ1-4 | TRBV4-1 | TRBD1 | CASSPLGTAGGTNEKLFF
TRBJ1-2 | TRBV29-1 | NA | CSDGGLGGGYTF
TRBJ1-2 | TRBV6-5 | NA | CASRHTRDGDSSYTF
TRBJ1-4 | TRBV28 | NA | CASSGVGWGEKLFF
TRBJ2-7 | TRBV7-8 | NA | CASSYLTGSYEQYF
TRBJ2-5 | TRBV7-7 | NA | CASSTGGGETQYF
TRBJ2-5 | TRBV19 | NA | CASSRGIEETQYF
TRBJ2-7 | TRBV7-3 | TRBD2 | CASSLAGGLPPPPQYF
TRBJ2-2 | TRBV19 | NA | CASSSSGVGTGELFF
TRBJ1-2 | TRBV14 | TRBD1 | CASSQKWTGTNYGYTF
TRBJ2-7 | TRBV4-3 | NA | CASSQAPYYEQYF
TRBJ2-5 | TRBV7-2 | NA | CASSLSPAQETQYF